These 10 T cell receptor beta chains originate from one sample sequenced in a study of shared clonotypes between healthy human individuals. TCRdb keeps only in-frame clones here, not all; method: immunoSEQ multiplex PCR. Among about 2.1 million clones, roughly 93% were seen once, and the ten largest hold over 1.5%. As defined, naive CD8 cells were CD45RO-negative and positively selected for CCR7, with terminally differentiated effector memory CD45RA+ cells excluded. The sequencing input was naive CD8+ T cells from PBMCs. The origin of the receptors is a man aged 18 to 29 in good health. Some clones in this sample may be carry-over from other donors' samples.

The chain couples TRBV7-9 to TRBJ2-7; 7 bases match TRBD2. This CDR3 is 15 amino acids long. Germline trimming cut 4 bases from V and 1 base from J; bases unmatched to any gene: 7. The germline V gene has CDR1 SEHNR and CDR2 FQNEAQ (reference sequence). CDR3 region: CASSSTGGMSYEQYF. The CDR3 DNA follows: TGTGCCAGCAGCTCCACGGGGGGAATGTCCTACGAGCAGTACTTC.

This chain uses TRBV14 with TRBJ2-4; D possibly uses TRBD1 or TRBD2 (5 bases each). V was shortened by 2 bases and J by 7 bases, with 9 bases between the two germline ends. The CDR3 is 13 residues long. From germline, CDR1 is SGHDN and CDR2 FVKESK. In nucleotides, the CDR3 is TGTGCCAGCAGCCAACGGGGCGGGAACATTCAGTACTTC. It encodes CASSQRGGNIQYF. Full variable domain (rest looked up from reference TRBV14 and TRBJ2-4): EAGVTQFPSHSVIEKGQTVTLRCDPISGHDNLYWYRRVMGKEIKFLLHFVKESKQDESGMPNNRFLAERTGGTYSTLKVQPAELEDSGVYFCASSQRGGNIQYFGAGTRLSVL.

The chain links TRBV14 to TRBJ2-5; possible D gene TRBD1, 5 bases. The CDR3 contains 14 residues. Trimming left V 0 bases short and J 5 bases short, with 10 bases between. Germline V gene sequence: CDR1 SGHDN, CDR2 FVKESK. As DNA, the CDR3 is TGTGCCAGCAGCCAAGAGAAACCAGGGGAGACCCAGTACTTC. Amino acid sequence: CASSQEKPGETQYF.

The V call is TRBV6-5, the J call TRBJ2-5; weak D call: TRBD2 (6 bases). V was clipped by 6 bases and J by 2 bases, with 13 bases between them. The germline V gene encodes CDR1 MNHEY and CDR2 SVGAGI. This CDR3 is 14 amino acids long. The CDR3 reads CASRSLAEQETQYF. The DNA for the CDR3 is TGTGCCAGCAGGTCTTTAGCGGAACAAGAGACCCAGTACTTC.

V and J are TRBV30 and TRBJ2-2, with D perhaps matching TRBD2 (5 bases). Between the trimmed V and J ends, which lost 4 bases and 5 bases, there was a span of 8 bases. The CDR3 spans 12 residues. Looked up from germline, CDR1 is GTSNPN and CDR2 is SVGIG (reference sequence). CDR3 in DNA: TGTGCCTGGACTCCGGGGACCGGGGAGCTGTTTTTT. This translates into CAWTPGTGELFF.

The genes are TRBV5-4 and TRBJ1-2, with 7 nucleotides matching TRBD1. V trimming: 0 bases; J trimming: 7 bases; junction bases outside the gene matches: 6. This CDR3 has 14 residues. Germline V gene lookup returns CDR1 SGHNT and CDR2 YYREEE (reference sequence). The CDR3 loop reads CASSLGRGGGGYTF. CDR3 nucleotides: TGTGCCAGCAGCTTGGGGCGAGGGGGCGGTGGCTACACCTTC.

The chain combines TRBV4-1 with TRBJ2-2; the D is unclear. Looked up from germline, CDR1 is MGHRA and CDR2 is YSYEKL. V lost 0 bases and J 9 bases, leaving 14 bases between the germline ends. The CDR3 contains 15 residues. The CDR3 coding sequence is TGCGCCAGCAGCCAAGATTTCAGCCCCTCCCGGGAGCTGTTTTTT. It translates to CASSQDFSPSRELFF.

The V gene is TRBV9, the J gene TRBJ2-1; TRBD2 might be the D (5 bases). There are 16 residues in the CDR3. Per germline, CDR1 SGDLS and CDR2 YYNGEE. The V and J ends lost 0 bases and 4 bases respectively, with 14 bases between them. DNA for the CDR3: TGTGCCAGCAGCGTAGGGGTTAGCGTGGGGTACAATGAGCAGTTCTTC. The encoded protein is CASSVGVSVGYNEQFF.

This chain links TRBV27 with TRBJ1-5; D is unresolved. The CDR3 totals 14 residues. V lost 6 bases, J lost 5 bases, and 14 bases lay in between. CDR1 is MNHEY and CDR2 is SMNVEV in the germline V gene (reference sequence). The CDR3 sequence: CASRLTGSDQPQHF. DNA for the CDR3: TGTGCCAGCAGACTTACTGGGAGTGATCAGCCCCAGCATTTT.

J is TRBJ2-7 and V is TRBV19; D might be TRBD1 or TRBD2, each matching 5 bases. The CDR3 is made up of 18 amino acids. Trimming took 7 bases from V and 0 from J, leaving 25 bases between them. The germline V gene encodes CDR1 LNHDA and CDR2 SQIVND (reference sequence). The CDR3 DNA reads as TGTGCCAGTATGCAACGCGCGGAAGGGACGTTTAGCTCCTACGAGCAGTACTTC. Protein sequence: CASMQRAEGTFSSYEQYF. The full variable domain, with the rest looked up from reference TRBV19 and TRBJ2-7, is DGGITQSPKYLFRKEGQNVTLSCEQNLNHDAMYWYRQDPGQGLRLIYYSQIVNDFQKGDIAEGYSVSREKKESFPLTVTSAQKNPTAFYLCASMQRAEGTFSSYEQYFGPGTRLTVT.